What follows are 23 T cell receptor beta chains derived from one specimen sequenced in a study of metastatic and nonmetastatic thyroid tumors. TCRdb called clones again from the PCR reads with MiXCR. The table includes 30,000 to 35,000 clones, over 20% detected once. Prior to thyroid surgery, none of the patients had received any treatment. Input material: tumor tissue. The origin of the receptors is a male donor with papillary thyroid cancer or a benign thyroid nodule (not recorded which). Some clones in this sample may be carry-over from other donors' samples.

This clone was picked up many times. This chain connects TRBV29-1 to TRBJ2-5; 9 bases line up with TRBD2. Losses at the gene ends were 0 bases for V and 3 bases for J; bases not matched to a gene: 2. Germline CDR1 is SQVTM and CDR2 is ANQGSEA. This CDR3 has 14 amino acids. In DNA form, the CDR3 reads TGCAGCGTTGAAGAATCTAGCGGGAAAGAGACCCAGTACTTC. Translated, it gives CSVEESSGKETQYF.

Details on this clone: Mismatch with germline at one junction end may stem from a read error. Other DNA variants within this sample encode the same CDR3. The chain uses TRBV7-9 and TRBJ1-5, with 7 bases lining up with TRBD1. There are 14 residues in the CDR3. The germline V gene has CDR1 SEHNR and CDR2 FQNEAQ (reference sequence). The CDR3 DNA follows: TGTGCCAGCAGCTTTGTAGGGGGCAATCAGCCCCAACATTTC. It specifies CASSFVGGNQPQHF.

This clone was found many times. The chain combines TRBV3-1 with TRBJ2-5; D unclear. Germline V gene lookup returns CDR1 LGHDT and CDR2 YNNKEL (reference sequence). V was cut by 1 base and J by 2 bases, with 11 bases left in between. This CDR3 has 15 amino acids. CDR3 DNA: TGTGCCAGCAGCCAAGGTTGGCAGAAACAAGAGACCCAGTACTTC. This translates into CASSQGWQKQETQYF.

This clone was detected ten times or more. The rearrangement joins TRBV7-2 to TRBJ2-6; no reliable D call. In germline, CDR1 is SGHTA, CDR2 FQGNSA. V lost 4 bases and J 3 bases, leaving 16 bases between the germline ends. CDR3 length: 17 residues. This chain's CDR3 is CASSSVGRSLGANVLTF. CDR3 nucleotide sequence: TGTGCCAGCAGCTCCGTAGGGCGGAGCCTTGGGGCCAACGTCCTGACTTTC.

In its sample, this clone was seen many times. The genes are TRBV19 and TRBJ2-3; 12 nucleotides agree with TRBD2. With 5 bases clipped from V and 2 bases from J, the junction kept 5 bases outside the gene matches. The CDR3 runs to 16 residues. In germline, CDR1 is LNHDA, CDR2 SQIVND (reference sequence). The CDR3 coding sequence is TGTGCCAGTAGTCCAGGACTAGCGGGGTACACAGATACGCAGTATTTT. This sequence encodes CASSPGLAGYTDTQYF.

The table lists this clone with many counts. The chain has TRBV19 and TRBJ2-1; D remains ambiguous. Trimming left V 4 bases short and J 3 bases short, with 4 bases between. The CDR3 is made up of 12 amino acids. Germline CDR1 and CDR2: LNHDA and SQIVND (reference sequence). CDR3 sequence: CASSRNYNEQFF. CDR3 DNA sequence: TGTGCCAGTAGTAGGAACTACAATGAGCAGTTCTTC. Together with reference TRBV19 and TRBJ2-1, the CDR3 gives the full variable domain: DGGITQSPKYLFRKEGQNVTLSCEQNLNHDAMYWYRQDPGQGLRLIYYSQIVNDFQKGDIAEGYSVSREKKESFPLTVTSAQKNPTAFYLCASSRNYNEQFFGPGTRLTVL.

This clone was recorded at least ten times. The chain is built from TRBV19 and TRBJ2-1; D not certain. Germline V lookup: CDR1 LNHDA, CDR2 SQIVND (reference sequence). The CDR3 covers 18 residues. The V end lost 6 bases, the J end lost 0 bases, and 21 bases lay between the germline ends. CDR3 coding DNA: TGTGCCAGTAGCCCTAGTGTACACGGTTGGAGCTCCTACAATGAGCAGTTCTTC. Translated, it gives CASSPSVHGWSSYNEQFF.

This clone was seen a few times. Compared with germline, one end of the junction differs, possibly owing to a read error. This rearrangement joins TRBV11-2 to TRBJ2-2; 11 bases are shared with TRBD2. Germline V lookup: CDR1 SGHAT, CDR2 FQNNGV. The CDR3 spans 18 residues. DNA of the CDR3: TGTGCCAGCAGCTGGCTCCTTAGCGGGAGGGGAAAGGCCGGGGAGTTGTTTTTT. Protein sequence: CASSWLLSGRGKAGELFF.

This clone came up many times. Germline and junction disagree at one end, which may indicate a read error. This chain links TRBV7-7 with TRBJ1-3; no clear D. This CDR3 is built from 15 residues. Germline V gene lookup returns CDR1 SSHAT and CDR2 FNYEAQ (reference sequence). DNA of the CDR3: TGTGCTAGCAGCTTAGGCTCCGGATCTGGAAACACCATATATTTT. It encodes CASSLGSGSGNTIYF.

Sample share makes this clone medium-sized. This rearrangement joins TRBV20-1 to TRBJ2-7; D may match TRBD1 or TRBD2 (5 bases each). The CDR3 sequence is 15 residues long. Trimming took off 4 bases at V and 0 bases at J, with 16 bases between the two ends. CDR1 is DFQATT and CDR2 is SNEGSKA in the germline V gene (reference sequence). The CDR3, as DNA: TGCAGTGCTACCTCCCCTTTGGGGGACTCCTACGAGCAGTACTTC. It translates to CSATSPLGDSYEQYF.

In this sample, this clone turned up a few times. The chain couples TRBV6-1 to TRBJ1-1; TRBD1 agrees at 7 bases. J lost 6 bases, V lost 6 bases, and 7 bases had no gene match. The CDR3 loop spans 13 amino acids. Germline V gene lookup returns CDR1 MNHNS and CDR2 SASEGT. The CDR3 sequence: CASRMTGRSEAFF. CDR3 coding DNA: TGTGCCAGCAGGATGACAGGGAGGTCTGAAGCTTTCTTT.

This clone appeared many times. The chain uses TRBV2 and TRBJ2-5; D is uncertain. This CDR3 is 15 amino acids long. The germline V gene has CDR1 SNHLY and CDR2 FYNNEI. Trimming removed 0 bases at V and 5 bases at J, with 13 bases between. Here the CDR3 reads CASSEALLVGETQYF. The CDR3 DNA is TGTGCCAGCAGTGAAGCGCTTCTGGTCGGGGAGACCCAGTACTTC.

The J gene is TRBJ2-7, the V gene TRBV7-2, with a tentative D call TRBD1 (6 bases). The CDR3 runs 14 residues. V lost 5 bases and J 0 bases, leaving 11 bases between the germline ends. Per the germline V gene, CDR1 is SGHTA and CDR2 is FQGNSA. CDR3 protein: CASSPDRFSYEQYF. As DNA, the CDR3 is TGTGCCAGCAGCCCCGACAGGTTCTCCTACGAGCAGTACTTC.

This clone was recorded a few times. This clone may be a read error of a much larger clone one base away. The chain employs TRBV12-3 or TRBV12-4 and TRBJ1-6; D is possibly TRBD1 (5 bases). CDR3 size: 16 residues. CDR3 in DNA: TGTGCCAGCAGTTTAATTGGGGGTAGCTATAATCCACCCCTCTACTTT. Translated: CASSLIGGSYNPPLYF.

V is TRBV4-3 and J is TRBJ2-1; 7 bases align to TRBD2. Trimming cost V 4 bases and J 7 bases; bases outside gene matches: 10. The CDR3 totals 15 residues. Germline-derived CDR1 and CDR2 are LGHNA and YSLEER. In nucleotides, the CDR3 is TGCGCCAGCAGCCGATCACGGGGGGTTGTTAATGAGCAGTTCTTC. This gives the protein CASSRSRGVVNEQFF.

V is TRBV20-1 and J is TRBJ1-1; possibly TRBD1 for D (5 bases). The length of the CDR3 is 14 residues. Germline CDR1 is DFQATT and CDR2 is SNEGSKA (reference sequence). Trimming cost V 2 bases and J 5 bases, with 15 bases left between them. DNA for the CDR3: TGCAGTGCTAGAAGTCCAGGGAGGTTAACTGAAGCTTTCTTT. Protein product: CSARSPGRLTEAFF.

This clone qualifies as medium-sized (0.01 to 0.1%). The gene calls are TRBV20-1 and TRBJ2-7; D is possibly TRBD1 or TRBD2 (5 bases each). Germline CDR1 DFQATT, CDR2 SNEGSKA (reference sequence). Trimming removed 0 bases at V and 0 bases at J, with 15 bases between. The CDR3 runs 16 residues. The DNA of the CDR3 is TGCAGTGCTAGAGATGCCTCCGGGACCCGCTCCTACGAGCAGTACTTC. This codes for CSARDASGTRSYEQYF.

This clone has more than one count but fewer than ten. The chain combines TRBV12-3 or TRBV12-4 with TRBJ2-1; D is uncertain. The CDR3 runs to 11 residues. The V end lost 5 bases, the J end lost 6 bases, and 5 bases lay between the germline ends. CDR3 region: CASSRSNEQFF. The DNA for the CDR3 is TGTGCCAGCAGTCGAAGCAATGAGCAGTTCTTC.

This clone was seen repeatedly, ten times or more. The CDR3 bases are TGTGCCAGCAGCCGAGGGACAGGGTATGGCTACACCTTC. Its protein product is CASSRGTGYGYTF. This sequence joins TRBV7-9 and TRBJ1-2, with 9 bases identical to TRBD1. Germline V gene sequence: CDR1 SEHNR, CDR2 FQNEAQ (reference sequence). This CDR3 region has 13 residues. The V and J ends lost 5 bases and 5 bases, in that order; junction bases with no gene match: 3.

This clone occurred many times. This chain links TRBV28 with TRBJ1-5; maybe TRBD1 (6 bases). CDR3 length equals 14 residues. Trimming removed 7 bases from V and 4 bases from J, with 14 bases in between. The germline gives CDR1 MDHEN, CDR2 SYDVKM. This CDR3 is CASNRPQGNQPQHF. DNA for the CDR3: TGTGCCAGCAATCGTCCACAGGGAAATCAGCCCCAGCATTTT.

Of note for this clone: Since the CDR3 does not end with the conserved phenylalanine or tryptophan, this likely comes from a read error. Because the CDR3's place on the DNA is in doubt, the DNA is left out and the CDR3 is given as listed by TCRdb. V gene TRBV27 combines with J gene TRBJ2-7; the D call of TRBD1 is as the table states it, not checked on the DNA. Germline V gene data show CDR1 as MNHEY and CDR2 as SMNVEV (reference sequence). 10 amino acids form the CDR3, both terminal residues included. CDR3 protein: CASSLYVART.

V is TRBV11-2 and J is TRBJ1-1; D is unclear. CDR1 is SGHAT and CDR2 is FQNNGV in the germline V gene. The CDR3 is 15 residues long. The germline V and J ends were trimmed by 5 bases and 0 bases, with 13 bases remaining between them. CDR3 in DNA: TGTGCCAGCAGCCAACGGGGAGGTATGAACACTGAAGCTTTCTTT. Encoded protein: CASSQRGGMNTEAFF. Supplemented by reference TRBV11-2 and TRBJ1-1, the full variable domain reads EAGVAQSPRYKIIEKRQSVAFWCNPISGHATLYWYQQILGQGPKLLIQFQNNGVVDDSQLPKDRFSAERLKGVDSTLKIQPAKLEDSAVYLCASSQRGGMNTEAFFGQGTRLTVV.

The sample holds a few counts of this clone. One junction end does not reproduce the germline sequence, and a read error may be involved. The chain is built from TRBV27 and TRBJ1-2, with a possible D match to TRBD1 (5 bases). The CDR3 is 14 residues long. The germline V gene encodes CDR1 MNHEY and CDR2 SMNVEV (reference sequence). This CDR3 reads CASSFRAGGYVYTF. The CDR3 DNA sequence: TGTGCCAGCAGTTTCAGGGCAGGTGGCTATGTCTACACCTTC.